Shown below are 17 T cell receptor beta chains from a single sample sequenced in a study of T cells in Graves' hyperthyroidism and ophthalmopathy. TCR beta CDR3 region amplification was performed from RNA transcripts. Primed by the HTBI set, a first-round RT-PCR was run on the TCR CDR3. TCRdb re-derived calls from the multiplex PCR reads in MiXCR, one entry per CDR3 protein. The sample lists approximately 500,000 distinct CDR3 sequences, 35% to 55% occurring once. The source material was peripheral blood or thyroid tissue (not recorded which). The source of these receptors is a woman younger than 35 with Graves' hyperthyroidism.

This clonotype was observed at least ten times. V gene TRBV4-1 combines with J gene TRBJ2-2; D gene unclear. This CDR3 is built from 13 residues. Looked up from germline, CDR1 is MGHRA and CDR2 is YSYEKL. The V end lost 1 base, the J end lost 6 bases, and 6 bases lay between the germline ends. The DNA for the CDR3 is TGCGCCAGCAGCCAAGTTGAAGCCGGGGAGCTGTTTTTT. It is translated as CASSQVEAGELFF.

The chain is built from TRBV7-9 and TRBJ1-5; weak D call: TRBD1 (5 bases). CDR3 size: 17 residues. CDR1 and CDR2 from the germline V gene are SEHNR and FQNEAQ (reference sequence). V lost 1 base and J 2 bases, leaving 15 bases between the germline ends. Here the CDR3 DNA reads TGTGCCAGCAGCTTAGAAGGCCAGGGCCCTCGCAATCAGCCCCAGCATTTT. Translated, it gives CASSLEGQGPRNQPQHF.

This clonotype was recorded many times. Germline is not matched at one junction end, which may reflect a read error. This chain connects TRBV2 to TRBJ1-3, with D hard to call. The V gene's germline CDR1 is SNHLY and CDR2 FYNNEI. The CDR3 extends over 12 amino acids. For the CDR3, the DNA is TGTGCCAGCAGTGAATCTTTCGTCCACGAGGCTTTT. Its protein product is CASSESFVHEAF.

The chain uses TRBV9 and TRBJ2-7; 7 bases are shared with TRBD1. Per the germline V gene, CDR1 is SGDLS and CDR2 is YYNGEE. The ends lost 10 bases at V and 5 bases at J; junction bases unmatched: 15. There are 14 residues in the CDR3. The CDR3 region is CAWSVGRGINEQYF. The CDR3 nucleotides read TGTGCCTGGAGTGTCGGCAGGGGGATAAACGAGCAGTACTTC.

For this clonotype: No conserved phenylalanine or tryptophan ends this CDR3, so it is likely a read error. Because the CDR3's place on the DNA is in doubt, the DNA is left out and the CDR3 is given as listed by TCRdb. This chain links TRBV29-1 with TRBJ1-5; TRBD1 is taken as the D call from the table, unchecked against the DNA. CDR1 SQVTM and CDR2 ANQGSEA come from the germline V gene. The CDR3 is 10 residues long, counting both termini. CDR3 sequence: CSVEDRGGAN.

Ten or more counts support this clonotype. The rearrangement uses TRBV4-3 and TRBJ1-2; D perhaps matches TRBD1 (5 bases). Deletions cut 5 bases from V and 4 bases from J, with 14 bases between. The V gene's germline CDR1 is LGHNA and CDR2 YSLEER. This CDR3 comprises 14 residues. CDR3 nucleotides: TGCGCCAGCAGCGCAGGGTCGGGTCCCTATGGCTACACCTTC. Its translation is CASSAGSGPYGYTF.

The V gene is TRBV4-2, the J gene TRBJ1-4; 8 nucleotides align to TRBD1. CDR1 is LGHNA, CDR2 YNFKEQ, per germline. Trimming took 4 bases from V and 3 from J; bases not matched to a gene: 4. This CDR3 has 15 amino acids. The chain's CDR3 is CASSLPGQANEKLFF. CDR3 nucleotides: TGTGCCAGCAGCCTACCGGGACAGGCTAATGAAAAACTGTTTTTT.

This clonotype has ten or more counts. This chain connects TRBV19 to TRBJ2-7, with TRBD1 matching over 8 bases. CDR1 is LNHDA and CDR2 is SQIVND in the germline V gene (reference sequence). Trimming took 5 bases from V and 5 from J; bases not matched to a gene: 11. This CDR3 is 15 amino acids long. CDR3 bases: TGTGCCAGTAGTCCTGGGACAGGTGGGCGAAACGAGCAGTACTTC. This codes for CASSPGTGGRNEQYF.

The chain has TRBV20-1 and TRBJ1-2; tentatively, D is TRBD1 (5 bases). CDR3 length equals 14 residues. The V end lost 4 bases, the J end lost 4 bases, and 16 bases lay between the germline ends. The germline V gene has CDR1 DFQATT and CDR2 SNEGSKA (reference sequence). CDR3 nucleotides: TGCAGTGCTACCAGACGGGACGGACCCTATGGCTACACCTTC. Protein sequence: CSATRRDGPYGYTF.

This clonotype was picked up many times. The rearrangement uses TRBV11-2 and TRBJ2-5, with 7 bases aligning to TRBD2. V trimming: 5 bases; J trimming: 5 bases; junction bases outside the gene matches: 11. The germline V gene encodes CDR1 SGHAT and CDR2 FQNNGV. The CDR3 covers 15 residues. The CDR3 reads CASSIRLATLETQYF. CDR3 DNA sequence: TGTGCCAGCAGCATTCGACTAGCTACTTTGGAGACCCAGTACTTC.

This clonotype was detected ten times or more. The genes are TRBV7-9 and TRBJ2-5; 7 nucleotides align to TRBD1. The germline V gene has CDR1 SEHNR and CDR2 FQNEAQ (reference sequence). The CDR3 contains 16 residues. V trimming: 6 bases; J trimming: 3 bases; junction bases outside the gene matches: 13. The CDR3 bases are TGTGCCAGCAGAAGAACAGGGGACAAGGTCAAAGAGACCCAGTACTTC. It is translated as CASRRTGDKVKETQYF.

This clonotype has more than one count but fewer than ten. The chain has TRBV7-9 and TRBJ2-1; D assignment may be TRBD1 or TRBD2 (5 bases each). Germline CDR1 is SEHNR and CDR2 is FQNEAQ (reference sequence). Trimming removed 6 bases at V and 2 bases at J, with 8 bases between. This CDR3 spans 13 amino acids. In nucleotides, the CDR3 is TGTGCCAGCAGGAGGGGTCCCTACAATGAGCAGTTCTTC. It specifies CASRRGPYNEQFF.

Details on this clonotype: The germline gene is not matched at one end of the junction; a read error may be the cause. This chain uses TRBV7-2 with TRBJ1-4; D call uncertain. There are 10 residues in the CDR3. Germline CDR1 is SGHTA and CDR2 is FQGNSA. The CDR3 DNA sequence: TGTGCCAGCAGCCCACAAGCGGGAGCATTT. Its translation is CASSPQAGAF.

The table lists this clonotype with a few counts. The chain links TRBV5-4 to TRBJ1-2; 7 nucleotides line up with TRBD1. V lost 4 bases and J lost 0; bases outside the gene matches: 3. CDR1 is SGHNT, CDR2 YYREEE, per germline (reference sequence). The length of the CDR3 is 14 residues. The CDR3 loop reads CASSLQGTNYGYTF. DNA of the CDR3: TGTGCCAGCAGCCTACAGGGGACTAACTATGGCTACACCTTC.

In this sample, this clonotype turned up many times. The chain combines TRBV19 with TRBJ1-5; D is unresolved. V lost 4 bases to trimming and J lost 7 bases, with 8 bases between them. Looked up from germline, CDR1 is LNHDA and CDR2 is SQIVND (reference sequence). This CDR3 comprises 12 residues. The CDR3 DNA reads as TGTGCCAGTAGTACGCCCCCCCAGCCCCAGCATTTT. It specifies CASSTPPQPQHF.

This clonotype was found many times. The V gene is TRBV30, the J gene TRBJ2-7; 9 bases are a match to TRBD1. The CDR3 is 14 residues long. With V trimmed by 3 bases and J by 6 bases, 9 bases remained unmatched. CDR1 GTSNPN and CDR2 SVGIG come from the germline V gene (reference sequence). The DNA for the CDR3 is TGTGCCTGGAGCCGCGGGACAGGGCGTCTCGAGCAGTACTTC. It encodes CAWSRGTGRLEQYF.

The chain recombines TRBV12-5 with TRBJ1-5; D is uncertain. Looked up from germline, CDR1 is LGHNT and CDR2 is FRNRAP. This CDR3 is 13 amino acids long. V was clipped by 6 bases and J by 9 bases, with 15 bases between them. CDR3 sequence reads: CASGVGGAGPQHF. DNA of the CDR3: TGTGCTAGTGGCGTGGGAGGAGCGGGGCCCCAGCATTTT.